This entry describes one TCR beta chain. The assay was immunoSEQ multiplex PCR, and TCRdb's table has in-frame clones only and misses some. The sample lists more than 450,000 clones; 75% to 85% were seen once. The sample originates from a study of shared clonotypes between healthy human individuals. This clonotype originated in a woman in her thirties or forties in good health. Some clones in this sample may be carry-over from other donors' samples. Source material: PBMCs.

The CDR3 sequence is CASSSQGAHNEQFF. DNA of the CDR3: TGTGCCAGCAGCTCACAGGGGGCGCACAATGAGCAGTTCTTC. The chain uses TRBV7-9 and TRBJ2-1; 9 bases are a match to TRBD1. J gave up 5 bases and V 4 bases, and 3 bases lay outside the gene matches. This CDR3 spans 14 amino acids. Germline V CDR1 and CDR2: SEHNR, FQNEAQ (reference sequence).